This TCR beta chain originates from a study of technical replicates of blood from a handful of donors. In this sample, this clone turned up a few times. Sequencing was performed with immunoSEQ multiplex PCR; in TCRdb, only in-frame clones are kept and a portion is missing. The data show tens of thousands of clones, more than 75% seen once. Trimming removed 2 bases from V and 7 bases from J, with 17 bases in between. This CDR3 has 16 residues. Germline V lookup: CDR1 SGHTA, CDR2 FQGNSA. This receptor was obtained from a human donor in good health. Some clones in this sample may be carry-over from other donors' samples. This chain connects TRBV7-2 to TRBJ2-2, with D possibly matching TRBD2 (5 bases). The sequenced sample consisted of PBMCs. The CDR3 is CASSLPVGLGVGELFF. In DNA form, the CDR3 reads TGTGCCAGCAGCTTACCGGTCGGACTGGGTGTCGGGGAGCTGTTTTTT.